This entry features one T cell receptor beta chain sequence. These data are taken from a study of blood T cell repertoires in COVID-19. Study information: The United States, Italy and Spain provided the acute and convalescent COVID-19 samples. The cDNA or gDNA used as material had been derived from T cells, B-cell-depleted T cells, or PBMCs.

Germline loops: CDR1 MDHEN, CDR2 SYDVKM. Germline trimming cut 3 bases from V and 4 bases from J; bases unmatched to any gene: 10. This CDR3 is built from 17 residues. Using immunoSEQ multiplex PCR, the repertoire was profiled, and TCRdb retains in-frame clones only, with some absent. The repertoire holds 55,000 to 65,000 clones, over 75% seen once, with roughly 9.2% in the top ten. Sequencing was performed on peripheral blood. The clonotype originates from a woman aged 80 or over with active COVID-19. The rearrangement links TRBV28 to TRBJ2-7; 12 nucleotides line up with TRBD2. DNA of the CDR3: TGTGCCAGCAGTTTGGTGCTAGCGGGAGGGGAGGGATACGAGCAGTACTTC. It encodes CASSLVLAGGEGYEQYF.